This T cell receptor beta chain is drawn from a study of blood T cell repertoires in COVID-19. The CDR3 is 15 residues long. Trimming removed 0 bases from V and 1 base from J; junction bases left unmatched: 1. In germline, CDR1 is SGHRS, CDR2 YFSETQ. Exposed enrollees had met someone with a PCR-confirmed or clinician-diagnosed COVID-19 case at some point within the 2 weeks before study entry. In the study's own analysis: For nucleated cells, counts were estimated from reference gene primer amplification. Sequenced by immunoSEQ multiplex PCR; TCRdb stores in-frame clones only, minus some. Clone size and V and J calls were adopted from that table, with D and trimming inferred from the DNA. The table shows 250,000 or so clones, with 91% occurring only once.

V usage is TRBV5-1 and J usage is TRBJ2-1; 7 nucleotides agree with TRBD2. The sequence derives from a man aged 35 to 55 who had been exposed to COVID-19. The sample consisted of PBMCs or T cells enriched from blood (not recorded which). The chain's CDR3 is CASSLARESYNEQFF. CDR3 nucleotide sequence: TGCGCCAGCAGCTTGGCGCGGGAGTCCTACAATGAGCAGTTCTTC.